This T cell receptor (beta chain) emerged from a study of T-cell reconstitution after alpha-beta-depleted transplantation in children. Unique molecular identifiers were incorporated into the prepared TCRbeta library. TCRdb analysed the PCR reads with MiXCR anew, one entry per CDR3 protein. This sample carries 200,000 to 300,000 distinct CDR3 sequences, 12% of them seen once, and the ten largest clones take approximately 2.4%. The CDR3 extends over 13 amino acids. The V end lost 4 bases, the J end lost 5 bases, and 10 bases lay between the germline ends. CDR1 is SGHAT and CDR2 is FQNNGV in the germline V gene. At least ten counts were recorded for this clonotype.

V usage is TRBV11-2 and J usage is TRBJ2-3, with D uncertain. The specimen comprised PBMCs from the stem cell graft donor, sampled from the stem cell graft. The sequence came from a human donor who donated a stem cell graft to a child with acute lymphoblastic leukemia. CDR3 DNA sequence: TGTGCCAGCAGCTCGGGCCCCAAAGATACGCAGTATTTT. As protein: CASSSGPKDTQYF.